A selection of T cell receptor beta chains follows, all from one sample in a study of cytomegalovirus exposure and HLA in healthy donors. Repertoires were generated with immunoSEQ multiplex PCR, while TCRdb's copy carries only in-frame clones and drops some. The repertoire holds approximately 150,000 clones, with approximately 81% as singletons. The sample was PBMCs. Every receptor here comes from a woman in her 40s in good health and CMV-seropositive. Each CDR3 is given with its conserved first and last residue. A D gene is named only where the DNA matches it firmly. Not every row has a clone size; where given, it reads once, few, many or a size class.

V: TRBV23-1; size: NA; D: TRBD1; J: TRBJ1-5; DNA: TGCGCCAGCAGTCAATCTGTGAGGGGACAGGGGGGTCCTTATAGCAATCAGCCCCAGCATTTT; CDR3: CASSQSVRGQGGPYSNQPQHF
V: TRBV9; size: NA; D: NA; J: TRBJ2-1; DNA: TGTGCCAGCAGCGCGCCGGGGGTACACAATGAGCAGTTCTTC; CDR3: CASSAPGVHNEQFF
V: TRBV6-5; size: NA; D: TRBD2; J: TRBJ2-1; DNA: TGTGCCAGCGCGAGGCTAGCGGTCTACAATGAGCAGTTCTTC; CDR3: CASARLAVYNEQFF
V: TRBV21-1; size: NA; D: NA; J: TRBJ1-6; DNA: TGTGCCAGCAGCAAATTAAAAAAGAGCTCCTATAATTCACCCCTCCACTTT; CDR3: CASSKLKKSSYNSPLHF
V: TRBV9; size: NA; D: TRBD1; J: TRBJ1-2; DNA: TGTGCCAGCAGCGCCGGACAGGAGACGCCCTATGGCTACACCTTC; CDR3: CASSAGQETPYGYTF
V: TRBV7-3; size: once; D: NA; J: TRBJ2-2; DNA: TGTGCCAGCAGCTTAAGCGGGTACACCGGGGAGCTGTTTTTT; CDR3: CASSLSGYTGELFF
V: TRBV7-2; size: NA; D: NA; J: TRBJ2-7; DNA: TGTGCCAGCAGCTCACAGGGAATCTACGAGCAGTACTTC; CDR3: CASSSQGIYEQYF
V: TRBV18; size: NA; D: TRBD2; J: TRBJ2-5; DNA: TGTGCCAGCTCACCACCGAGTAGCGGGAGCCAAGAGACCCAGTACTTC; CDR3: CASSPPSSGSQETQYF
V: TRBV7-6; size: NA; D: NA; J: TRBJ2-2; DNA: TGTGCCAGCAGCCCCTTCCAGGGCGGCACCGGGGAGCTGTTTTTT; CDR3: CASSPFQGGTGELFF
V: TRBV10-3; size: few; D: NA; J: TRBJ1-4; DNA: TGTGCCATCAGTGATGGGGGCTTGGGAGAAAAACTGTTTTTT; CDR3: CAISDGGLGEKLFF
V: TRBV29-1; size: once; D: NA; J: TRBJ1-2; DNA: TGCAGCGTCGGCGGTGGCTACACCTTT; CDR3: CSVGGGYTF
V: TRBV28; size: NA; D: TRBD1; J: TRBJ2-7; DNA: TGTGCCAGCGGGGGACAGGACCTCTACGAGCAGTACTTC; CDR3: CASGGQDLYEQYF
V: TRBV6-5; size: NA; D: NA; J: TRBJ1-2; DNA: TGTGCCAGCAGTACCACAGGGCTAAGTGGCTACACCTTC; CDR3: CASSTTGLSGYTF
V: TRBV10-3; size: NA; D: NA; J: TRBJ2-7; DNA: TGTGCCATCACCGACCGGGACTTCTCGTACGAGCAGTACTTC; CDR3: CAITDRDFSYEQYF
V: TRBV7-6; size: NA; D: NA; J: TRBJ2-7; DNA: TGTGCCAGCAGCCCAGAGTGGACGGTCATCTCAAGGGGCGAGCAGTACTTC; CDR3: CASSPEWTVISRGEQYF
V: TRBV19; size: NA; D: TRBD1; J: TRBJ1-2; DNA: TGTGCCAGTAGCCCACAGGGGAACTATGGCTACACCTTC; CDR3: CASSPQGNYGYTF
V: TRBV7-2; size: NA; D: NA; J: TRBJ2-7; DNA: TGTGCCAGCAGCTATTTGGCTCGGCAGTACTTC; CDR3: CASSYLARQYF
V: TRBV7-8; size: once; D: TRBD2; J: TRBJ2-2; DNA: TGTGCCAGCAGCTCCCTCAGGAGCGGGGGGAACACCGGGGAGCTGTTTTTT; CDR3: CASSSLRSGGNTGELFF
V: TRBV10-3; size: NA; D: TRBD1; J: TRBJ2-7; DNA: TGTGCCATCAGTGAGGGGTTGACAGGGGGCTCCTACGAGCAGTACTTC; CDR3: CAISEGLTGGSYEQYF
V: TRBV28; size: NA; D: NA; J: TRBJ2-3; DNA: TGTGCCAGCAGTTTAGACCTAATGGACTACACAGATACGCAGTATTTT; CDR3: CASSLDLMDYTDTQYF
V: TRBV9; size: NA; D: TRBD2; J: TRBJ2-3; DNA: TGTGCCAGCAGCGTAGTGGCTAGCGGGATCTATAGCACAGATACGCAGTATTTT; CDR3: CASSVVASGIYSTDTQYF
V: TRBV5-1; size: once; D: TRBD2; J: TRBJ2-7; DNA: TGCGCCAGCAGCTTGGACCTCGGGGGGAACGAGCAGTACTTC; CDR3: CASSLDLGGNEQYF
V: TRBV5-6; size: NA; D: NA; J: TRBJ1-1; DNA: TGTGCCAGCAGCCCCGGGGCCCTCGGGAGCACTGAAGCTTTCTTT; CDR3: CASSPGALGSTEAFF
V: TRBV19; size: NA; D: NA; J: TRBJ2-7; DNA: TGTGCCAGTAGTATTGCAGGATACGAGCAGTACTTC; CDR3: CASSIAGYEQYF
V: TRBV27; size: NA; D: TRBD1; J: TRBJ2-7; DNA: TGTGCCAGCAGAACAACAGGGGGGCGTCGCGAGCAGTACTTC; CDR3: CASRTTGGRREQYF
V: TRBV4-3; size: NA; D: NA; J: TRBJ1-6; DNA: TGCGCCAGCAGCCAAGTCGGGACTCTAAATTCACCCCTCCACTTT; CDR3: CASSQVGTLNSPLHF
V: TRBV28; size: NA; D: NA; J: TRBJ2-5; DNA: TGTGCCAGCAGTTTTCGACTAGGCGAAGAGACCCAGTACTTC; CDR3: CASSFRLGEETQYF
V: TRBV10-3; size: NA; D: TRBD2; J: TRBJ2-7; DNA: TGTGCCATCAATCCGACTAGCGGGGTTGGTGAGCAGTACTTC; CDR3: CAINPTSGVGEQYF
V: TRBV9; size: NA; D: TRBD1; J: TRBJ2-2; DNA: TGTGCCAGCAGCTTACAGGGGAATACGAACACCGGGGAGCTGTTTTTT; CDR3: CASSLQGNTNTGELFF
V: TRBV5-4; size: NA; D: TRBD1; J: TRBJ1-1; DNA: TGTGCCAGCAGCTTGGGCGGGACAGGGCCAACTGAAGCTTTCTTT; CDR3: CASSLGGTGPTEAFF
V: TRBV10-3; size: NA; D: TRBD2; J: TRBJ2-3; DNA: TGTGCCATCAGTGAGACCGGGAGGTACGCAGATACGCAGTATTTT; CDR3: CAISETGRYADTQYF
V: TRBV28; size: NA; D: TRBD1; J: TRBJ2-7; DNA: TGTGCCAGCAGTTCGGGACAGGGTGCCCACGAGCAGTACTTC; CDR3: CASSSGQGAHEQYF
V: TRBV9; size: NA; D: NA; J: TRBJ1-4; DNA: TGTGCCAGCAGCTCCGATGAAAAACTGTTTTTT; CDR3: CASSSDEKLFF
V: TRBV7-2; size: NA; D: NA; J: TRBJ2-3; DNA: TGTGCCAGCAGGCGAGACAGGACCCGAACAACGCCTGCGCAGTATTTT; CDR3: CASRRDRTRTTPAQYF
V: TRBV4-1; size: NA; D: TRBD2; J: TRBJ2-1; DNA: TGCGCCAGCAGCCCCGGACTAGCGGGAGGGCCGATCAGCGAGCAGTTCTTC; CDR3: CASSPGLAGGPISEQFF
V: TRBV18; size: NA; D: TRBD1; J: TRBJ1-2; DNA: TGTGCCAGCTCACCACCGGGACAGCCTGGGTATGGCTACACCTTC; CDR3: CASSPPGQPGYGYTF
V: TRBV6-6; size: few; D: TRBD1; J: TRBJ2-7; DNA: TGTGCCAGCAGCCCGGGACAGGGAACGAACGAGCAGTACTTC; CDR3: CASSPGQGTNEQYF
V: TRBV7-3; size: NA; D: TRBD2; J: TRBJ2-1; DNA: TGTGCCAGCAGCCTCGGGGGGAGAGACAATGAGCAGTTCTTC; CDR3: CASSLGGRDNEQFF
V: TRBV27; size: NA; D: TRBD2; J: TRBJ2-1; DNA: TGTGCCAGCCGTGGACTAGCAGTTCATGAGCAGTTCTTC; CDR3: CASRGLAVHEQFF
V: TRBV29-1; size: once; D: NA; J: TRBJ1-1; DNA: TGCAGCGTTGAAGAAGGCCGGGACACTGAAGCTTTCTTT; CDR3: CSVEEGRDTEAFF
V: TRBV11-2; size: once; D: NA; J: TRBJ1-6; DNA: TGTGCCAGCAGCTTAGTGTCGGGTAATTCACCCCTCCACTTT; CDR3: CASSLVSGNSPLHF
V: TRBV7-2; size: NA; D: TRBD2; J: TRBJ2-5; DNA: TGTGCCAGCAGCTTGAACGGGGGGCAAGAGACCCAGTACTTC; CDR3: CASSLNGGQETQYF
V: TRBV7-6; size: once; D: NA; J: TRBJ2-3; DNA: TGTGCCAGCAGCCCCCAACCCGGTGGCGGGGCTAGAACGCTAGATACGCAGTATTTT; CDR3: CASSPQPGGGARTLDTQYF
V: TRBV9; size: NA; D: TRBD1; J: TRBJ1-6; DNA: TGTGCCAGCCACGTGTCGGGACAGGTCACATTT; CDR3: CASHVSGQVTF
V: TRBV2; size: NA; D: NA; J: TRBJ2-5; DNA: TGTGCCAGCAGTTTCAGTAGAGGGCTTCCAGAGACCCAGTACTTC; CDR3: CASSFSRGLPETQYF
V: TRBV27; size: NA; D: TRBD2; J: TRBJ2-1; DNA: TGTGCCAGCAGTCCGGGACTAGGATACAATGAGCAGTTCTTC; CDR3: CASSPGLGYNEQFF
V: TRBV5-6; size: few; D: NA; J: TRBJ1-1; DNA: TGTGCCAGCAGCTTGTTCGTGATCAGGGGAGGGTCCTTT; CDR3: CASSLFVIRGGSF
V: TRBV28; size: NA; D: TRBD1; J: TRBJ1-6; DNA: TGCGCCAGCAGTTGGTTCGACAGGGAGCATTCACCCCTCCACTTT; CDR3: CASSWFDREHSPLHF
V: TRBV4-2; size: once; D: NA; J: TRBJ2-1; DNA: TGTGCCAGCAGCCAAGATACCGGGAAGGGCGATGAGCAGTTCTTC; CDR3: CASSQDTGKGDEQFF
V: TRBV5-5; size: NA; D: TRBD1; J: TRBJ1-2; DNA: TGTGCCAGCAGCTTGGAGTTCGTTTTGGGACAGGGAAACTATGGCTACACCTTC; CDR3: CASSLEFVLGQGNYGYTF